Given below is one T cell receptor (beta chain) in context. Other DNA sequences in this specimen translate into the identical CDR3. In the study's own analysis: Scientists estimated how many nucleated cells there were by amplifying reference gene primers. Here immunoSEQ multiplex PCR was the method, and the copy in TCRdb shows in-frame clones only, minus some. V, J and clone size are those of that table, while D and trimming were read from the DNA. The sample gives some 150,000 clones, around 77% of which show up once; about 8.7% is in the top ten. The sample originates from a study of blood T cell repertoires in COVID-19. The trim removed 5 bases at V and 4 bases at J, leaving 6 bases unmatched. Germline loops: CDR1 SEHNR, CDR2 FQNEAQ (reference sequence). The CDR3 is made up of 15 amino acids.

V gene TRBV7-9 combines with J gene TRBJ2-7; 12 positions agree with TRBD2. This clonotype was sampled from a man aged 50-59 years with active or convalescent COVID-19. The sample was peripheral blood. The CDR3 loop is CASSPPGLAGYEQYF. The CDR3 DNA reads as TGTGCCAGCAGCCCGCCGGGACTAGCGGGTTACGAGCAGTACTTC.